This T cell receptor (beta chain) was captured in a study of CD8 T cells in ankylosing spondylitis. Study-wide findings and caveats: Relatively scarce in peripheral blood, disease-linked clones were CD8+. Clones tied to disease were said to be significantly enriched in matched ankylosing spondylitis synovial fluid.

Germline V gene data show CDR1 as SGHVS and CDR2 as FQNEAQ. The length of the CDR3 is 16 residues. The TCR beta libraries were generated through quantitative 5'-RACE incorporating molecular barcodes. TCRdb re-analysed the 5' RACE reads in MiXCR, keeping a single row per CDR3 protein. The table records 30,000 to 45,000 distinct CDR3 sequences, around a tenth of them present only once. This clonotype was recorded at least ten times. What it recognizes is unknown. An end of the junction differs from the germline gene, which may be a read error. The chain recombines TRBV7-8 with TRBJ2-1; TRBD2 might be the D (5 bases). Sequencing was performed on blood, either unsorted or a sorted T cell fraction (not recorded which). The TCR comes from a male donor with ankylosing spondylitis or in good health (not recorded which). DNA for the CDR3: TGTGCCAGCAGCTTAGTCCTAGCACCGTCCTCCAATGAGCAGTTCTTC. Residues: CASSLVLAPSSNEQFF.